One and the same sample provided the 24 T cell receptor beta chains below, sequenced in a study of long-term antiretroviral therapy in people with HIV. Running of the v3.0 immunoSEQ assay took place at survey level. Assay: immunoSEQ multiplex PCR; the TCRdb copy retains only in-frame clones and omits some. The sample includes about 31,000 clones, approximately 90% seen only once; the top ten take 4% to 5.5%. Sequenced material: unsorted PBMCs, taken 5 to 5.5 years after starting antiretroviral therapy. The receptors stem from a woman in her thirties or forties with HIV.

The rearrangement uses TRBV7-8 and TRBJ1-2, with 8 nucleotides matching TRBD1. Germline V gives CDR1 SGHVS, CDR2 FQNEAQ. V gave up 2 bases and J gave up 4 bases; unmatched junction bases: 6. The CDR3 covers 15 residues. The CDR3 loop is CASSLTDREGYGYTF. The CDR3 DNA reads TGTGCCAGCAGCTTAACGGACAGGGAGGGCTATGGCTACACCTTC. The entire variable domain, with the rest obtained from reference TRBV7-8 and TRBJ1-2, is as follows: GAGVSQSPRYKVAKRGQDVALRCDPISGHVSLFWYQQALGQGPEFLTYFQNEAQLDKSGLPSDRFFAERPEGSVSTLKIQRTQQEDSAVYLCASSLTDREGYGYTFGSGTRLTVV.

This chain links TRBV7-9 with TRBJ2-7; a possible D gene is TRBD2 (6 bases). This CDR3 has 13 amino acids. With 2 bases removed from V and 3 bases from J, the gap between germline ends came to 8 bases. CDR1 is SEHNR and CDR2 is FQNEAQ in the germline V gene (reference sequence). As DNA, the CDR3 is TGTGCCAGCAGCTTACCCGGGGGCTACGAGCAGTACTTC. This gives the protein CASSLPGGYEQYF.

The chain combines TRBV2 with TRBJ2-5; D is perhaps TRBD1 (5 bases). V lost 6 bases and J 1 base, leaving 12 bases between the germline ends. Germline CDR1 SNHLY, CDR2 FYNNEI. The CDR3 is 14 residues long. CDR3 DNA sequence: TGTGCCAGCAGCGCTTTGGACATCCAAGAGACCCAGTACTTC. Residues: CASSALDIQETQYF.

The CDR3 DNA follows: TGTGCCTGGAGTGTGACTAGCTACAATGAGCAGTTCTTC. This codes for CAWSVTSYNEQFF. The chain couples TRBV30 to TRBJ2-1; D perhaps matches TRBD2 (6 bases). This CDR3 spans 13 amino acids. Per the germline V gene, CDR1 is GTSNPN and CDR2 is SVGIG (reference sequence). V was pared by 0 bases and J by 3 bases, with 6 bases between.

The rearrangement joins TRBV9 to TRBJ2-7; 9 bases line up with TRBD1. The germline gives CDR1 SGDLS, CDR2 YYNGEE. The CDR3 is 14 amino acids. The trim removed 4 bases at V and 7 bases at J, leaving 9 bases unmatched. The DNA for the CDR3 is TGTGCCAGCAGCCCTGGGGACAGGGATCTAGAGCAGTACTTC. The encoded protein is CASSPGDRDLEQYF.

The rearrangement links TRBV6-1 to TRBJ1-1; no reliable D call. The CDR3 is 14 residues long. V was clipped by 6 bases and J by 1 base, with 12 bases between them. The germline V gene has CDR1 MNHNS and CDR2 SASEGT. CDR3 protein: CASSPSFGNTEAFF. The DNA for the CDR3 is TGTGCCAGCAGCCCTAGTTTCGGGAACACTGAAGCTTTCTTT.

With regard to this clone: Other DNA sequences in the same sample also yield this CDR3. The chain uses TRBV15 and TRBJ1-2; D may be TRBD1 (6 bases). In germline, CDR1 is LNHNV, CDR2 YYDKDF (reference sequence). V gave up 3 bases and J gave up 4 bases, with 15 bases separating them. There are 15 residues in the CDR3. CDR3 sequence reads: CATSRDSQGSYGYTF. CDR3 DNA sequence: TGTGCCACCAGCAGGGATTCTCAGGGGAGCTATGGCTACACCTTC.

The V call is TRBV19, the J call TRBJ2-3; D uncertain. The V gene lost 5 bases and the J gene lost 0 bases, with 3 bases spanning the gap. Germline V gives CDR1 LNHDA, CDR2 SQIVND (reference sequence). CDR3 length equals 12 residues. The DNA for the CDR3 is TGTGCCAGTAGTCGAAGCACAGATACGCAGTATTTT. Encoded protein: CASSRSTDTQYF.

The chain combines TRBV11-3 with TRBJ1-1; D possibly corresponds to TRBD1 (6 bases). Deletions cut 5 bases from V and 4 bases from J, with 17 bases between. The germline V gene encodes CDR1 SGHNT and CDR2 YENEEA. CDR3 length: 15 residues. The CDR3 sequence: CASSPRSARGTEAFF. CDR3 in DNA: TGTGCCAGCAGCCCAAGGTCAGCCAGGGGCACTGAAGCTTTCTTT.

The genes are TRBV6-1 and TRBJ1-5, with unresolved D. The germline CDR1 and CDR2 sequences are MNHNS and SASEGT. The CDR3 length is 11 residues. V lost 2 bases and J lost 10, with 6 bases in between. CDR3 coding DNA: TGTGCCAGCAGTGAAAAAAGTCCCCAGCATTTT. Protein sequence: CASSEKSPQHF.

The rearrangement joins TRBV6-6 to TRBJ2-7; D is undetermined. Trimming pared 3 bases from V and 4 bases from J, leaving 4 bases between. The CDR3 is made up of 11 amino acids. Germline V gives CDR1 MNHNY, CDR2 SVGAGI (reference sequence). In DNA, the CDR3 is TGTGCCAGCAGTTATCTATACGAGCAGTACTTC. Translated: CASSYLYEQYF.

The chain carries TRBV7-9 and TRBJ2-5; D gene uncertain. V lost 1 base and J 3 bases, leaving 12 bases between the germline ends. The CDR3 is 15 amino acids. Looked up from germline, CDR1 is SEHNR and CDR2 is FQNEAQ (reference sequence). CDR3 coding DNA: TGTGCCAGCAGCTTAGGACTTCCTGGGGAAGAGACCCAGTACTTC. Translating gives CASSLGLPGEETQYF.

This clone occurred once. This chain connects TRBV5-1 to TRBJ2-5, with 11 bases identical to TRBD2. CDR3 length: 15 residues. Losses at the gene ends were 4 bases for V and 4 bases for J; bases not matched to a gene: 6. Germline CDR1 is SGHRS and CDR2 is YFSETQ. CDR3 sequence: CASSRAGTSGETQYF. DNA of the CDR3: TGCGCCAGCAGCAGGGCCGGGACTAGCGGAGAGACCCAGTACTTC.

Turning to this clone: At one of its ends the junction is not consistent with the germline gene, which may arise from a read error. This sequence joins TRBV10-3 and TRBJ2-7, with D unclear. The CDR3 is 14 residues long. Looked up from germline, CDR1 is ENHRY and CDR2 is SYGVKD. CDR3 in DNA: TGTGCCAGCAGTTACTCGGGCCCTCCCTACGAGCAGTACTTC. This translates into CASSYSGPPYEQYF.

The J gene is TRBJ2-1, the V gene TRBV7-9; perhaps TRBD2 as D (6 bases). CDR3 length equals 12 residues. V gave up 9 bases and J gave up 8 bases, with 14 bases separating them. Germline CDR1 SEHNR, CDR2 FQNEAQ (reference sequence). CDR3 sequence reads: CASLATVDEQFF. In DNA, the CDR3 is TGTGCCAGTCTAGCGACTGTAGATGAGCAGTTCTTC.

This sequence joins TRBV6-1 and TRBJ1-4; 7 bases are shared with TRBD1. CDR3 size: 13 residues. CDR1 MNHNS and CDR2 SASEGT come from the germline V gene. With 7 bases clipped from V and 2 bases from J, the junction kept 1 base outside the gene matches. CDR3 amino acids: CASMTGTNEKLFF. CDR3 nucleotides: TGTGCCAGCATGACAGGGACTAATGAAAAACTGTTTTTT.

The chain carries TRBV13 and TRBJ1-1; D not certain. The V and J ends lost 4 bases and 6 bases respectively, with 9 bases between them. The CDR3 contains 12 residues. CDR1 is PRHDT and CDR2 is FYEKMQ in the germline V gene (reference sequence). CDR3 in amino acids: CASSSTPSEAFF. As DNA, the CDR3 is TGTGCCAGCAGCTCCACCCCTTCTGAAGCTTTCTTT.

CDR3 sequence: CASSRTGSSNYGYTF. The CDR3, as DNA: TGTGCCAGTAGTCGGACAGGGTCTTCTAACTATGGCTACACCTTC. The rearrangement links TRBV19 to TRBJ1-2; 8 bases match TRBD1. The CDR3 covers 15 residues. J was trimmed by 0 bases and V by 5 bases; bases with no gene match: 5. In germline, CDR1 is LNHDA, CDR2 SQIVND (reference sequence).

This clone was observed once. The rearrangement uses TRBV6-5 and TRBJ2-7; D ambiguous. V shed 2 bases and J shed 2 bases, with 10 bases lying between them. Germline CDR1 and CDR2: MNHEY and SVGAGI. The CDR3 is 14 residues long. The chain's CDR3 is CASSYDLRTYEQYF. CDR3 bases: TGTGCCAGCAGTTACGATCTTCGGACCTACGAGCAGTACTTC.

The chain has TRBV11-3 and TRBJ1-1; 8 nucleotides align to TRBD1. Per the germline V gene, CDR1 is SGHNT and CDR2 is YENEEA. Trimming at V came to 5 bases and at J to 5 bases, leaving 7 bases not matched to a gene. The length of the CDR3 is 14 residues. The CDR3: CASSRTGRGTEAFF. CDR3 nucleotide sequence: TGTGCCAGCAGCCGGACAGGGAGAGGGACTGAAGCTTTCTTT.

The chain links TRBV4-1 to TRBJ1-2, with D hard to call. The germline V gene has CDR1 MGHRA and CDR2 YSYEKL. The CDR3 sequence is 15 residues long. V was shortened by 1 base and J by 2 bases, with 11 bases between the two germline ends. The CDR3 coding sequence is TGCGCCAGCAGCCAAGCCCTGGAAGGGAACTATGGCTACACCTTC. Amino acid sequence: CASSQALEGNYGYTF.

This rearrangement joins TRBV12-5 to TRBJ2-5; D remains ambiguous. In germline, CDR1 is LGHNT, CDR2 FRNRAP. Trimming removed 3 bases at V and 4 bases at J, with 6 bases between. This CDR3 is built from 12 residues. DNA of the CDR3: TGTGCTAGTGGTTTAAGGGCAGAGACCCAGTACTTC. Protein: CASGLRAETQYF. Drawing the rest from reference TRBV12-5 and TRBJ2-5, the complete variable domain is DARVTQTPRHKVTEMGQEVTMRCQPILGHNTVFWYRQTMMQGLELLAYFRNRAPLDDSGMPKDRFSAEMPDATLATLKIQPSEPRDSAVYFCASGLRAETQYFGPGTRLLVL.

This clone was found once. The chain carries TRBV19 and TRBJ1-2, with unresolved D. Germline V gene data show CDR1 as LNHDA and CDR2 as SQIVND (reference sequence). The V end was cut by 7 bases, the J end by 3 bases, with 18 bases between. The CDR3 extends over 15 amino acids. CDR3 bases: TGTGCCAGTAAACTCTCCTTACAGAGACACTATGGCTACACCTTC. It translates to CASKLSLQRHYGYTF.

The J gene is TRBJ2-7, the V gene TRBV6-1; 7 positions agree with TRBD2. V shed 7 bases and J 0 bases; nucleotides not matched to a gene: 6. Germline CDR1 and CDR2: MNHNS and SASEGT. The CDR3 sequence is 14 residues long. The CDR3, as DNA: TGTGCCAGCACCATGGGCGGGAGCTCCTACGAGCAGTACTTC. This encodes CASTMGGSSYEQYF.